These 22 T cell receptor beta chains share one sample of origin, sequenced in a study of T cells in Graves' hyperthyroidism and ophthalmopathy. Amplified regions were TCR beta CDR3 sequences from RNA transcripts. Carried out on the TCR CDR3, a first-round RT-PCR used the HTBI primer set. TCRdb reprocessed the multiplex PCR reads with MiXCR, giving one entry per CDR3 protein. The sample holds under 350,000 distinct CDR3 sequences, over 15% seen once. Material: blood. These TCRs come from a woman aged 55-75 years with Graves' ophthalmopathy.

This clonotype was recorded at least ten times. This sequence joins TRBV13 and TRBJ1-5; no reliable D call. The CDR3 loop spans 12 amino acids. The V end lost 6 bases, the J end lost 3 bases, and 6 bases lay between the germline ends. Germline CDR1 reads PRHDT; CDR2 reads FYEKMQ (reference sequence). The CDR3 nucleotides are TGTGCCAGCAGGAAAGCCAATCAGCCCCAGCATTTT. Translation gives CASRKANQPQHF.

This clonotype was seen ten or more times. The chain joins TRBV7-2 to TRBJ2-1; D is unresolved. The CDR3 runs to 15 residues. Germline CDR1 and CDR2: SGHTA and FQGNSA. Trimming removed 0 bases at V and 7 bases at J, with 13 bases between. CDR3 bases: TGTGCCAGCAGCTTAGCGGGGAAAGTGGGTAATGAGCAGTTCTTC. Protein sequence: CASSLAGKVGNEQFF.

In its sample, this clonotype was seen a few times. The chain couples TRBV4-2 to TRBJ2-1; 9 positions agree with TRBD2. CDR1 and CDR2 (germline): LGHNA, YNFKEQ. V was pared by 4 bases and J by 4 bases, with 5 bases of the junction left unmatched. The CDR3 length is 15 residues. The CDR3 loop reads CASSPSGGRYNEQFF. The CDR3 region has the DNA TGTGCCAGCAGCCCCAGCGGGGGGAGATACAATGAGCAGTTCTTC.

Of note for this clonotype: This may stem from a read error, because a much larger clone lies one nucleotide away. The chain is built from TRBV12-3 or TRBV12-4 and TRBJ2-1, with D perhaps matching TRBD1 (6 bases). The CDR3 length is 14 residues. The chain's CDR3 is CASSLPSTGLQQSF. In nucleotides, the CDR3 is TGTGCCAGCAGTCTTCCCTCTACAGGGCTGCAGCAGTCCTTC.

Details on this clonotype: Relative to the germline gene, one junction end is altered; a read error may explain this. This chain joins TRBV5-1 and TRBJ2-7, with TRBD1 matching over 9 bases. The CDR3 sequence is 13 residues long. Per germline, CDR1 SGHRS and CDR2 YFSETQ. CDR3 loop: CAGSRDRAYEQYF. The DNA of the CDR3 is TGCGCCGGCAGCAGGGACAGGGCATACGAGCAGTACTTC.

This clonotype showed up many times. This sequence joins TRBV12-3 or TRBV12-4 and TRBJ2-3; maybe TRBD1 (6 bases). V was clipped by 1 base and J by 1 base, with 12 bases between them. The CDR3 sequence is 16 residues long. As DNA, the CDR3 is TGTGCCAGCAGTTTAGATCCAGGGGTGGGCACAGATACGCAGTATTTT. It specifies CASSLDPGVGTDTQYF.

This chain joins TRBV19 and TRBJ2-5, with 7 bases aligning to TRBD1. Unmatched junction bases numbered 5, after V lost 3 bases and J lost 1 base. Germline values: CDR1 LNHDA, CDR2 SQIVND (reference sequence). The CDR3 has 15 residues. CDR3 nucleotides: TGTGCCAGTAGTATTGGGGCAGGGGGCCAAGAGACCCAGTACTTC. Protein product: CASSIGAGGQETQYF.

In its sample, this clonotype was seen many times. The chain is built from TRBV20-1 and TRBJ1-1; tentatively, D is TRBD1 (5 bases). The CDR3 covers 11 residues. CDR1 and CDR2 from the germline V gene are DFQATT and SNEGSKA (reference sequence). Trimming stripped 2 bases from V and 11 bases from J, with 12 bases between. The CDR3 is CSARIQGLAFF. CDR3 nucleotides: TGCAGTGCTAGAATCCAGGGATTGGCTTTCTTT.

This clonotype was seen repeatedly, ten times or more. The chain combines TRBV28 with TRBJ1-1; D possibly corresponds to TRBD1 (6 bases). Trimming removed 8 bases from V and 1 base from J, with 11 bases in between. This CDR3 is built from 13 residues. Germline values: CDR1 MDHEN, CDR2 SYDVKM. In DNA form, the CDR3 reads TGTGCCAGCCACAGGACAGCGAACACTGAAGCTTTCTTT. Encoded protein: CASHRTANTEAFF.

This clonotype was detected many times. The chain uses TRBV5-1 and TRBJ2-3, with TRBD2 matching over 8 bases. The CDR3 has 14 amino acids. Trimming took 5 bases from V and 2 from J; bases not matched to a gene: 4. Germline CDR1 and CDR2: SGHRS and YFSETQ. CDR3 coding DNA: TGCGCCAGCAGTGCGGGGGGCCCCACAGATACGCAGTATTTT. Translating it yields CASSAGGPTDTQYF.

This clonotype was detected a few times. The chain employs TRBV6-1 and TRBJ1-1; maybe TRBD1 (6 bases). Germline loops: CDR1 MNHNS, CDR2 SASEGT. The CDR3 consists of 13 residues. The germline V and J ends were trimmed by 5 bases and 4 bases, with 11 bases remaining between them. In DNA, the CDR3 is TGTGCCAGCAGTCCCGGGACACCCACTGAAGCTTTCTTT. Its translation is CASSPGTPTEAFF.

The table lists this clonotype with many counts. The chain has TRBV28 and TRBJ1-2; D not resolved. V was clipped by 2 bases and J by 2 bases, with 9 bases between them. The length of the CDR3 is 14 residues. CDR1 MDHEN and CDR2 SYDVKM come from the germline V gene. CDR3 amino acids: CASSLTVINYGYTF. CDR3 coding DNA: TGTGCCAGCAGTTTAACTGTGATCAACTATGGCTACACCTTC.

This clonotype occurred many times. The V and J genes are TRBV28 and TRBJ2-7; 11 bases agree with TRBD1. The ends lost 5 bases at V and 3 bases at J; junction bases unmatched: 3. The germline gives CDR1 MDHEN, CDR2 SYDVKM. CDR3 size: 14 residues. The CDR3 protein is CASSIGTGGYEQYF. The CDR3 nucleotides are TGTGCCAGCAGTATCGGGACAGGGGGCTACGAGCAGTACTTC.

In nucleotides, the CDR3 is TGTGCCAGCAGTCCCAGGGGGTCTTATGGGGCCAACGTCCTGACTTTC. It is translated as CASSPRGSYGANVLTF. The chain carries TRBV27 and TRBJ2-6; 7 bases map to TRBD1. J was trimmed by 3 bases and V by 5 bases; bases with no gene match: 7. CDR1 MNHEY and CDR2 SMNVEV come from the germline V gene (reference sequence). The CDR3 is 16 residues long.

This clonotype has just a few counts. The J gene is TRBJ1-1, the V gene TRBV12-3 or TRBV12-4, with D hard to call. The V gene lost 2 bases and the J gene lost 5 bases, with 9 bases spanning the gap. The CDR3 has 13 amino acids. CDR3 nucleotide sequence: TGTGCCAGCAGTTTAAACATCGGAACTGAAGCTTTCTTT. This sequence encodes CASSLNIGTEAFF.

V gene TRBV19 combines with J gene TRBJ2-1; 10 bases map to TRBD2. The V and J ends lost 6 bases and 3 bases, in that order; junction bases with no gene match: 17. This CDR3 contains 19 residues. CDR1 is LNHDA, CDR2 SQIVND, per germline (reference sequence). CDR3 DNA: TGTGCCAGTAGCCAAAGCCGGGCTAGCGGGAGAGTTTACTACAATGAGCAGTTCTTC. This sequence encodes CASSQSRASGRVYYNEQFF. The whole variable domain, remainder taken from reference TRBV19 and TRBJ2-1, is DGGITQSPKYLFRKEGQNVTLSCEQNLNHDAMYWYRQDPGQGLRLIYYSQIVNDFQKGDIAEGYSVSREKKESFPLTVTSAQKNPTAFYLCASSQSRASGRVYYNEQFFGPGTRLTVL.

This clonotype has a count of ten or more. V usage is TRBV5-1 and J usage is TRBJ2-3, with 10 bases that match TRBD2. CDR1 and CDR2 (germline): SGHRS, YFSETQ. J was trimmed by 1 base and V by 1 base; bases with no gene match: 3. This CDR3 is built from 16 residues. The CDR3 coding sequence is TGCGCCAGCAGCTTGAGCCTAGCGGGGGGCACAGATACGCAGTATTTT. Its protein product is CASSLSLAGGTDTQYF.

The chain employs TRBV20-1 and TRBJ2-7; TRBD1 matches 8 bases. After removal of 6 bases from V and 6 bases from J, the junction contained 10 bases not matched to a gene. Germline loops: CDR1 DFQATT, CDR2 SNEGSKA (reference sequence). This CDR3 is built from 13 residues. The DNA of the CDR3 is TGCAGTGCACCCCAGGGGGCGCATCTCGAGCAGTACTTC. Translated, it gives CSAPQGAHLEQYF.

The J gene is TRBJ2-3, the V gene TRBV20-1; 9 positions match TRBD2. Germline V gives CDR1 DFQATT, CDR2 SNEGSKA (reference sequence). J was trimmed by 6 bases and V by 3 bases; bases with no gene match: 10. The CDR3 sequence is 15 residues long. The CDR3 sequence: CSARKGGGGVDTQYF. CDR3 nucleotide sequence: TGCAGTGCTAGGAAGGGGGGCGGGGGGGTGGATACGCAGTATTTT.

This chain connects TRBV29-1 to TRBJ2-2, with a weak D call TRBD1 (5 bases). From germline, CDR1 is SQVTM and CDR2 ANQGSEA. The length of the CDR3 is 15 residues. V lost 4 bases and J lost 0, with 12 bases in between. For the CDR3, the DNA is TGCAGCGTTGGGGGCGCCTACGCGAACACCGGGGAGCTGTTTTTT. Translating gives CSVGGAYANTGELFF.

This clonotype was detected only a few times. The V gene is TRBV7-2, the J gene TRBJ1-3, with D perhaps matching TRBD1 (5 bases). Per the germline V gene, CDR1 is SGHTA and CDR2 is FQGNSA. The CDR3 sequence is 15 residues long. The ends were cut back, 3 bases at V and 0 bases at J, with 9 bases in the middle. The DNA for the CDR3 is TGTGCCAGCAGCTTTCAGGGCCCCTCTGGAAACACCATATATTTT. Its translation is CASSFQGPSGNTIYF.

This clonotype was observed many times. The rearrangement links TRBV7-2 to TRBJ2-3, with 8 bases aligning to TRBD2. V lost 5 bases, J lost 6 bases, and 10 bases stayed unmatched. This CDR3 has 15 amino acids. Germline V gives CDR1 SGHTA, CDR2 FQGNSA. The CDR3 DNA reads TGTGCCAGCAGCCCAAACCTCGGGAGGGCCGATACGCAGTATTTT. Translation gives CASSPNLGRADTQYF.